This is a list of T cell receptor beta chains from one sample in a study of radiotherapy plus CTLA-4 blockade in lung cancer. Sequencing was performed with immunoSEQ multiplex PCR; in TCRdb, only in-frame clones are kept and a portion is missing. The sample carries approximately 49,000 clones, 80% to 90% recorded once. The sample in question was peripheral blood, obtained from a patient treated with radiotherapy plus ipilimumab. The receptors derive from a human donor with non-small cell lung cancer whose response to radiotherapy plus ipilimumab could not be evaluated. Each CDR3 is given with its conserved first and last residue. A D gene is named only where the DNA matches it firmly. Rows may omit the clone size; those that give it use once, few, many or a size class.

d_call,clone_size,cdr3_length,j_call,v_call,cdr3_aa,cdr3_nt
-,-,14,TRBJ2-4,TRBV5-5,CASSHDRAKNIQYF,TGTGCCAGCAGCCACGACAGGGCCAAAAACATTCAGTACTTC
-,-,15,TRBJ2-6,TRBV7-3,CASSDRSSGANVLTF,TGTGCCAGCAGCGATCGGTCCTCTGGGGCCAACGTCCTGACTTTC
TRBD1,-,16,TRBJ2-7,TRBV11-1,CASSLIGQGHTYEQYF,TGTGCCAGCAGCCTCATCGGACAGGGTCATACCTACGAGCAGTACTTC
TRBD1,-,14,TRBJ1-1,TRBV30,CAWSGGTVNTEAFF,TGTGCCTGGAGTGGCGGGACAGTGAACACTGAAGCTTTCTTT
TRBD1,-,12,TRBJ1-2,TRBV6-5,CASNRGPYGYTF,TGTGCCAGCAACAGGGGCCCCTATGGCTACACCTTC
-,-,12,TRBJ2-5,TRBV5-1,CASAAEQETQYF,TGCGCCAGCGCGGCAGAACAAGAGACCCAGTACTTC
-,-,18,TRBJ2-6,TRBV5-4,CASSLAAGTVSGANVLTF,TGTGCCAGCAGCTTGGCGGCGGGTACGGTCTCTGGGGCCAACGTCCTGACTTTC
-,-,15,TRBJ1-3,TRBV29-1,CSVAEGSGSGNTIYF,TGCAGCGTTGCCGAGGGCTCCGGCTCTGGAAACACCATATATTTT
TRBD2,-,14,TRBJ2-7,TRBV28,CASSSGLAAYEQYF,TGTGCCAGCAGCTCCGGACTAGCGGCTTACGAGCAGTACTTC
-,few,13,TRBJ1-2,TRBV2,CASRETVNYGYTF,TGTGCCAGCAGAGAGACAGTCAACTATGGCTACACCTTC
TRBD1,-,15,TRBJ2-7,TRBV7-2,CASSFDRDRSYEQYF,TGTGCCAGCAGCTTCGACCGGGACAGGTCCTACGAGCAGTACTTC
-,-,15,TRBJ2-2,TRBV19,CASSRTSTGSGELFF,TGTGCCAGTAGTAGAACCTCCACAGGTAGCGGGGAGCTGTTTTTT
-,-,17,TRBJ2-2,TRBV11-2,CASSLDKGQGNTGELFF,TGTGCCAGCAGCTTAGATAAAGGGCAGGGGAACACCGGGGAGCTGTTTTTT
TRBD2,-,16,TRBJ2-1,TRBV7-3,CASSFTGTSGSNEQFF,TGTGCCAGCAGCTTCACCGGGACTAGCGGGAGTAATGAGCAGTTCTTC
-,-,16,TRBJ1-4,TRBV15,CATSKITVRTNEKLFF,TGTGCCACCAGCAAAATTACGGTTCGAACTAATGAAAAACTGTTTTTT
-,-,15,TRBJ2-2,TRBV7-2,CASSLFSQSAGELFF,TGTGCCAGCAGCTTATTCTCTCAGAGCGCCGGGGAGCTGTTTTTT
-,-,15,TRBJ1-1,TRBV7-9,CASSLALGADTEAFF,TGTGCCAGCAGCTTAGCACTTGGGGCGGACACTGAAGCTTTCTTT
-,once,13,TRBJ1-5,TRBV6-6,CASSRDTNQPQHF,TGTGCCAGCAGTCGGGACACTAATCAGCCCCAGCATTTT
-,-,15,TRBJ2-1,TRBV15,CATSRGQDSWRGQFF,TGTGCCACCAGCAGAGGGCAGGACTCCTGGAGGGGGCAGTTCTTC
TRBD2,-,15,TRBJ2-5,TRBV7-2,CASSIAGWYQETQYF,TGTGCCAGCAGTATAGCGGGTTGGTACCAAGAGACCCAGTACTTC
-,-,16,TRBJ2-2,TRBV5-5,CASSLDVRGYTGELFF,TGTGCCAGCAGCTTGGACGTGCGCGGTTACACCGGGGAGCTGTTTTTT
-,-,16,TRBJ1-2,TRBV6-1,CASSEARRGLNYGYTF,TGTGCCAGCAGTGAAGCACGGAGGGGTTTAAACTATGGCTACACCTTC
TRBD1,-,14,TRBJ1-1,TRBV2,CASSITQGETEAFF,TGTGCCAGCAGCATTACGCAGGGGGAGACTGAAGCTTTCTTT
TRBD2,-,18,TRBJ2-2,TRBV27,CASSLNSVAGGFTGELFF,TGTGCCAGCAGTTTAAATTCCGTGGCGGGAGGTTTCACCGGGGAGCTGTTTTTT
TRBD1,once,17,TRBJ2-7,TRBV19,CASSPPPTGGRPYEQYF,TGTGCCAGTAGTCCACCCCCGACAGGGGGACGTCCCTACGAGCAGTACTTC
TRBD1,-,14,TRBJ1-5,TRBV7-2,CASSLNRGLQPQHF,TGTGCCAGCAGCTTAAACAGGGGGTTACAGCCCCAGCATTTT
-,-,13,TRBJ2-7,TRBV19,CASSGFKGDEQYF,TGTGCCAGTAGTGGATTCAAAGGGGACGAGCAGTACTTC
-,once,14,TRBJ2-7,TRBV7-2,CASSGLDNSYEQYF,TGTGCCAGCAGCGGCTTGGACAACTCCTACGAGCAGTACTTC
-,-,13,TRBJ1-2,TRBV28,CARGRSAGFGYTF,TGTGCCAGGGGGAGGTCTGCGGGGTTCGGCTACACCTTC
TRBD2,-,14,TRBJ2-7,TRBV7-9,CASSSTSGSYEQYF,TGTGCCAGCAGCTCTACTAGCGGGAGCTACGAGCAGTACTTC
TRBD2,-,14,TRBJ2-3,TRBV2,CASSWTSETDTQYF,TGTGCCAGCAGTTGGACTAGCGAGACAGATACGCAGTATTTT
-,-,13,TRBJ1-1,TRBV12-5,CASGLAFSTEAFF,TGTGCTAGTGGTTTGGCTTTCTCCACTGAAGCTTTCTTT
-,-,13,TRBJ2-2,TRBV18,CASSPRPPTPLFF,TGTGCCAGCTCACCCAGGCCGCCCACACCGCTGTTTTTT
-,-,15,TRBJ1-1,TRBV6-5,CASSYSSQGTTEAFF,TGTGCCAGCAGTTACTCGTCTCAGGGTACAACTGAAGCTTTCTTT
-,-,16,TRBJ2-1,TRBV4-3,CASSQDRSVPQNEQFF,TGCGCCAGCAGCCAAGATCGTAGCGTACCGCAGAATGAGCAGTTCTTC